These 9 T cell receptor beta chains came from one sample sequenced in a study of patients and donors after allogeneic stem cell transplantation. TCRdb independently ran MiXCR on the RT-PCR reads; one entry per CDR3 protein. Here the sample spans about a million distinct CDR3 sequences, over 15% being singletons. The sequencing input was blood, either unsorted or a sorted T cell fraction (not recorded which). The receptors were gathered from a human donor who was either an allogeneic HSCT recipient or a stem cell or donor lymphocyte infusion donor (not recorded which). It is not recorded whose cells these are; they may come from a transplant donor.

This clonotype has more than one count but fewer than ten. The chain links TRBV2 to TRBJ2-7; TRBD1 might be the D (5 bases). This CDR3 comprises 11 residues. Deletions cut 2 bases from V and 8 bases from J, with 7 bases between. Germline lookup yields CDR1 SNHLY and CDR2 FYNNEI. The CDR3 protein is CASSEKGKQYF. CDR3 bases: TGTGCCAGCAGTGAAAAGGGGAAGCAGTACTTC. Complete variable domain (other parts from reference TRBV2 and TRBJ2-7): EPEVTQTPSHQVTQMGQEVILRCVPISNHLYFYWYRQILGQKVEFLVSFYNNEISEKSEIFDDQFSVERPDGSNFTLKIRSTKLEDSAMYFCASSEKGKQYFGPGTRLTVT.

The genes are TRBV4-1 and TRBJ1-4; possibly TRBD1 for D (5 bases). Germline values: CDR1 MGHRA, CDR2 YSYEKL. Trimming removed 3 bases at V and 4 bases at J, with 18 bases between. There are 17 residues in the CDR3. The CDR3 nucleotides read TGCGCCAGCAGCCAGAGACCCCCGACAGTTGGTAATGAAAAACTGTTTTTT. Translated, it gives CASSQRPPTVGNEKLFF.

The chain links TRBV7-7 to TRBJ2-7; D remains ambiguous. This CDR3 is 15 amino acids long. V was cut by 1 base and J by 3 bases, with 13 bases left in between. Germline V gene data show CDR1 as SSHAT and CDR2 as FNYEAQ (reference sequence). The CDR3 DNA reads as TGTGCCAGCAGCTTAGGTATAGGTGCTGGCTACGAGCAGTACTTC. Protein product: CASSLGIGAGYEQYF.

J is TRBJ2-7 and V is TRBV6-5; D possibly corresponds to TRBD1 (5 bases). V was shortened by 0 bases and J by 7 bases, with 10 bases between the two germline ends. This CDR3 is built from 13 residues. Germline lookup yields CDR1 MNHEY and CDR2 SVGAGI. CDR3 amino acids: CASSYSHAGEQYF. The CDR3 DNA follows: TGTGCCAGCAGTTACTCCCATGCAGGGGAGCAGTACTTC.

V and J are TRBV5-1 and TRBJ2-6; possibly TRBD1 for D (7 bases). There are 18 residues in the CDR3. Germline V CDR1 and CDR2: SGHRS, YFSETQ. V was pared by 0 bases and J by 1 base, with 14 bases between. CDR3 in amino acids: CASSLGDREASGANVLTF. In DNA, the CDR3 is TGCGCCAGCAGCTTGGGAGACAGGGAGGCTTCTGGGGCCAACGTCCTGACTTTC.

The chain joins TRBV11-2 to TRBJ2-2; D is tentatively TRBD1 or TRBD2 (6 bases each). The germline V gene has CDR1 SGHAT and CDR2 FQNNGV. The CDR3 length is 18 residues. V shed 0 bases and J shed 4 bases, with 18 bases lying between them. Here the CDR3 DNA reads TGTGCCAGCAGCTTAGAACCGGGTCCGGGGGCGGGCACCGGGGAGCTGTTTTTT. Protein sequence: CASSLEPGPGAGTGELFF.

V and J are TRBV20-1 and TRBJ2-7; 8 nucleotides agree with TRBD2. Trimming cost V 3 bases and J 0 bases; bases outside gene matches: 4. The CDR3 runs to 14 residues. Looked up from germline, CDR1 is DFQATT and CDR2 is SNEGSKA (reference sequence). The CDR3 region has the DNA TGCAGTGCTAGGGGGACTAGGGACTCCTACGAGCAGTACTTC. It yields the protein CSARGTRDSYEQYF.

The rearrangement joins TRBV7-9 to TRBJ2-7; TRBD1 matches at 9 bases. Germline CDR1 is SEHNR and CDR2 is FQNEAQ (reference sequence). The J segment lost 5 bases and the V segment lost 5 bases, leaving 10 bases of the junction unmatched. The CDR3 contains 15 residues. In DNA, the CDR3 is TGTGCCAGCAGCCCATCGGACAGGGGAGGGGACGAGCAGTACTTC. Its translation is CASSPSDRGGDEQYF.

Turning to this clonotype: The germline gene is not matched at one end of the junction; a read error may be the cause. This sequence joins TRBV12-3 or TRBV12-4 and TRBJ2-1; D might be TRBD1 (5 bases). This CDR3 has 12 amino acids. CDR3 region: CASSYTGWFQVF. CDR3 nucleotide sequence: TGTGCCAGCAGTTATACAGGATGGTTCCAAGTCTTC.